The clone carrying this T cell receptor beta chain was recorded only once. What it binds is unknown. Blood CD4+ CD25-low CD127-high conventional T cells supplied the genomic DNA template. Using immunoSEQ multiplex PCR, the repertoire was profiled, and TCRdb retains in-frame clones only, with some absent. The sample includes some 21,000 clones, about 92% of them seen just once. These data originate in a study of regulatory and conventional T cells in RAG deficiency. Points from the study as a whole: RAG-deficient patients showed markedly lower Shannon entropy and higher Simpson indices than control T-cell subsets.

This same sample was also part of a study on regulatory T cells. That paper states: The PCR used 52 TRBV and 13 TRBJ primers.

The sequencing sample was made of CD4+ T cells sorted from blood. This clonotype was obtained from a human donor in good health.

CDR3 coding DNA: TGTGCCAGCAGCCCATCGGGGGTTAGCACCGGGGAGCTGTTTTTT. Translated: CASSPSGVSTGELFF. V is TRBV7-3 and J is TRBJ2-2, with D perhaps matching TRBD2 (6 bases). The CDR3 spans 15 residues. V lost 5 bases to trimming and J lost 4 bases, with 14 bases between them. Germline CDR1 SGHTA, CDR2 FQGTGA.